The 11 T cell receptor beta chains listed next were all sequenced from one sample in a study of blood T cell repertoires in COVID-19. Repertoires were generated with immunoSEQ multiplex PCR, while TCRdb's copy carries only in-frame clones and drops some. The data hold about 200,000 clones, with around four fifths observed a single time. The sequenced sample was peripheral blood. The receptor source for this set is a woman aged 40 to 50 with active or convalescent COVID-19.

This chain links TRBV24-1 with TRBJ1-1; 8 nucleotides align to TRBD1. V was pared by 2 bases and J by 5 bases, with 3 bases of the junction left unmatched. Germline V gene lookup returns CDR1 KGHDR and CDR2 SFDVKD. The CDR3 length is 14 residues. CDR3: CATSDSTGGTEAFF. In DNA form, the CDR3 reads TGTGCCACCAGTGATTCTACAGGGGGTACTGAAGCTTTCTTT.

The chain carries TRBV30 and TRBJ1-4, with no clear D. The length of the CDR3 is 12 residues. Deletions cut 2 bases from V and 8 bases from J, with 9 bases between. Germline V gene sequence: CDR1 GTSNPN, CDR2 SVGIG (reference sequence). CDR3 sequence: CAWSMTTEKLFF. The CDR3 DNA is TGTGCCTGGAGTATGACAACGGAAAAACTGTTTTTT.

The V call is TRBV7-2, the J call TRBJ1-5; D perhaps matches TRBD1 (6 bases). Trimming took 0 bases from V and 5 from J, leaving 11 bases between them. The CDR3 runs to 15 residues. The germline V gene has CDR1 SGHTA and CDR2 FQGNSA. In nucleotides, the CDR3 is TGTGCCAGCAGCTTAGCATCACAGGGCGATCAGCCCCAGCATTTT. Its translation is CASSLASQGDQPQHF.

The chain joins TRBV4-1 to TRBJ1-2; no clear D gene. The germline V gene encodes CDR1 MGHRA and CDR2 YSYEKL. The CDR3 is 12 residues long. Trimming shortened V by 4 bases and J by 6 bases, and 9 bases separated the two germline ends. The CDR3 sequence: CASSLYGDGYTF. The CDR3 nucleotides read TGCGCCAGCAGCCTTTACGGGGATGGCTACACCTTC.

Only one count was recorded for this clone. The chain is built from TRBV30 and TRBJ1-1, with a possible D match to TRBD1 (5 bases). The CDR3 sequence is 13 residues long. Germline CDR1 is GTSNPN and CDR2 is SVGIG (reference sequence). With 2 bases removed from V and 5 bases from J, the gap between germline ends came to 12 bases. CDR3 amino acids: CAWSHGGRTEAFF. The CDR3 coding sequence is TGTGCCTGGAGTCACGGGGGGAGGACTGAAGCTTTCTTT.

The chain joins TRBV11-3 to TRBJ2-4, with TRBD1 matching 8 bases. Trimming cost V 0 bases and J 3 bases; bases outside gene matches: 16. Germline values: CDR1 SGHNT, CDR2 YENEEA. CDR3 length: 20 residues. In DNA form, the CDR3 reads TGTGCCAGCAGCTTAGAGGGCCGGTTGGCGGACAGGGAACGCAAAAACATTCAGTACTTC. It is translated as CASSLEGRLADRERKNIQYF.

The chain has TRBV11-2 and TRBJ2-5; 12 nucleotides align to TRBD2. This CDR3 spans 16 amino acids. From germline, CDR1 is SGHAT and CDR2 FQNNGV. Losses at the gene ends were 4 bases for V and 5 bases for J; bases not matched to a gene: 8. Here the CDR3 DNA reads TGTGCCAGCAGCTCGACGACTAGCGGGGGAGTGGAGACCCAGTACTTC. As protein: CASSSTTSGGVETQYF. Full variable domain (rest looked up from reference TRBV11-2 and TRBJ2-5): EAGVAQSPRYKIIEKRQSVAFWCNPISGHATLYWYQQILGQGPKLLIQFQNNGVVDDSQLPKDRFSAERLKGVDSTLKIQPAKLEDSAVYLCASSSTTSGGVETQYFGPGTRLLVL.

The rearrangement joins TRBV7-3 to TRBJ2-3; 10 bases align to TRBD2. Per germline, CDR1 SGHTA and CDR2 FQGTGA. This CDR3 has 15 amino acids. With V trimmed by 6 bases and J by 1 base, 4 bases remained unmatched. In nucleotides, the CDR3 is TGTGCCAGCAGTTCCGGGACTAGCGGCACAGATACGCAGTATTTT. This sequence encodes CASSSGTSGTDTQYF.

The rearrangement links TRBV28 to TRBJ1-3; 8 bases are a match to TRBD1. V was clipped by 5 bases and J by 9 bases; unmatched bases: 15. This CDR3 comprises 16 residues. From germline, CDR1 is MDHEN and CDR2 SYDVKM. Here the CDR3 DNA reads TGTGCCAGCAGTCCCCTCGCAGGGGGCACGTTCACCACCATATATTTT. This gives the protein CASSPLAGGTFTTIYF.

The genes are TRBV9 and TRBJ2-2, with 8 positions matching TRBD2. V lost 0 bases, J lost 4 bases, and 5 bases stayed unmatched. This CDR3 spans 16 amino acids. Germline V gene data show CDR1 as SGDLS and CDR2 as YYNGEE. The CDR3 DNA sequence: TGTGCCAGCAGCGTAGTGAGCGGGGGAGCCACCGGGGAGCTGTTTTTT. This translates into CASSVVSGGATGELFF.

CDR3 DNA: TGTGCCAGCAGCTCCCGATGGGGACTAGCTAAAGTCTACGAGCAGTACTTC. Translated, it gives CASSSRWGLAKVYEQYF. The rearrangement links TRBV7-2 to TRBJ2-7; 9 positions match TRBD2. From germline, CDR1 is SGHTA and CDR2 FQGNSA. The CDR3 runs 17 residues. Trimming removed 4 bases from V and 3 bases from J; junction bases left unmatched: 13.